Listed here are 6 T cell receptor beta chains from one sample, sequenced in a study of blood T cell repertoires in COVID-19. Profiled with immunoSEQ multiplex PCR; TCRdb holds only in-frame clones, not every one. The sample carries roughly 71,000 clones, 80% recorded once. The material sequenced was peripheral blood. These TCRs come from a man in his 70s who had recovered from COVID-19.

The chain combines TRBV4-1 with TRBJ2-5; 10 bases fit TRBD2. The CDR3 is 19 amino acids. V shed 1 base and J 3 bases; nucleotides not matched to a gene: 14. Germline V gene lookup returns CDR1 MGHRA and CDR2 YSYEKL. The CDR3 sequence: CASSQARLAGARTEETQYF. In DNA form, the CDR3 reads TGCGCCAGCAGCCAAGCGCGCCTAGCGGGGGCACGAACCGAAGAGACCCAGTACTTC.

This chain links TRBV5-1 with TRBJ2-1; D remains ambiguous. Germline loops: CDR1 SGHRS, CDR2 YFSETQ. Trimming removed 0 bases at V and 0 bases at J, with 10 bases between. This CDR3 has 16 residues. In DNA, the CDR3 is TGCGCCAGCAGCTTGGGTTTGACAAACTCCTACAATGAGCAGTTCTTC. Protein: CASSLGLTNSYNEQFF.

The genes are TRBV14 and TRBJ2-7; the match to TRBD1 covers 7 bases. The germline V gene has CDR1 SGHDN and CDR2 FVKESK. The length of the CDR3 is 13 residues. The ends lost 4 bases at V and 7 bases at J; junction bases unmatched: 7. This CDR3 reads CASSPRGTWEQYF. The CDR3 nucleotides read TGTGCCAGCAGCCCCAGGGGGACGTGGGAGCAGTACTTC.

The gene calls are TRBV6-2 or TRBV6-3 and TRBJ2-7; 8 nucleotides match TRBD2. Germline CDR1 MNHEY, CDR2 SVGEGT. Germline trimming cut 2 bases from V and 5 bases from J; bases unmatched to any gene: 11. The CDR3 covers 16 residues. For the CDR3, the DNA is TGTGCCAGCAGTTACCAGCCCTTAAGCGGGAGCGACGAGCAGTACTTC. Protein sequence: CASSYQPLSGSDEQYF.

This clone was seen a few times. The chain uses TRBV6-5 and TRBJ1-5; D not resolved. CDR1 and CDR2 from the germline V gene are MNHEY and SVGAGI. The CDR3 length is 14 residues. The V end lost 6 bases, the J end lost 0 bases, and 9 bases lay between the germline ends. The CDR3 DNA is TGTGCCAGCAGGGGTGACTATAGCAATCAGCCCCAGCATTTT. Translated: CASRGDYSNQPQHF.

In nucleotides, the CDR3 is TGCGCCAGCAGCCAAGACTACAGGGGGCTGGACTACGAGCAGTACTTC. Protein product: CASSQDYRGLDYEQYF. This chain connects TRBV4-3 to TRBJ2-7, with 9 positions matching TRBD1. Per germline, CDR1 LGHNA and CDR2 YSLEER. The CDR3 has 16 residues. V lost 0 bases and J lost 3; bases outside the gene matches: 6.